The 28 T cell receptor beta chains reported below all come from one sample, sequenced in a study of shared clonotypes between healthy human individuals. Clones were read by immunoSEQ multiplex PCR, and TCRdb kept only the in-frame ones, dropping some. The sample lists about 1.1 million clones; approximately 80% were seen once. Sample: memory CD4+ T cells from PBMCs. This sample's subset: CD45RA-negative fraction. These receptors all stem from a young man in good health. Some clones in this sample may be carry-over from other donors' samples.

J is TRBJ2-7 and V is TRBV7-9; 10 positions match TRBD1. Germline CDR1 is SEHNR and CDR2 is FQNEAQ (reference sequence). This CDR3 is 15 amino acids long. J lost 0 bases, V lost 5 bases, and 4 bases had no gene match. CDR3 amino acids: CASSRTGGSSYEQYF. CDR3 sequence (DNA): TGTGCCAGCAGCCGGACAGGGGGGAGCTCCTACGAGCAGTACTTC.

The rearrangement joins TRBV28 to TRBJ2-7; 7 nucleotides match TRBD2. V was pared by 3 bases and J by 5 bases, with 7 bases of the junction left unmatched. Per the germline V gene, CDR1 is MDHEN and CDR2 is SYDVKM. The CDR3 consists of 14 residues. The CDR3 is CASSLGGSIDEQYF. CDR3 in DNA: TGTGCCAGCAGTTTGGGCGGGAGTATCGACGAGCAGTACTTC.

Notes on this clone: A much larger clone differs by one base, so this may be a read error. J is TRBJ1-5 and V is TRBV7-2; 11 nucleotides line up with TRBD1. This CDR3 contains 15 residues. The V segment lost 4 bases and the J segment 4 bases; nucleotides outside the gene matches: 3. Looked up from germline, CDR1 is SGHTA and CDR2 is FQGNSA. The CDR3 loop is CASSSGQGGNQPQHF. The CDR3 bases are TGTGCCAGCAGCTCGGGACAGGGGGGGAATCAGCCCCAGCATTTT.

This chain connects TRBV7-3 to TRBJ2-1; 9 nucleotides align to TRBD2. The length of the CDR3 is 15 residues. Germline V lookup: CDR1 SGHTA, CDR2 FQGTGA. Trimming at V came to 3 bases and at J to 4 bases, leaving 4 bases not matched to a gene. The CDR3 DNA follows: TGTGCCAGCAGCTTTTTGCTAGCGGGATACAATGAGCAGTTCTTC. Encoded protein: CASSFLLAGYNEQFF.

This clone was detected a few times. The CDR3 nucleotides read TGTGCCAGCAGTTCGGCGGGCCAGGGGCACTACGAGCAGTACTTC. Its translation: CASSSAGQGHYEQYF. This chain joins TRBV28 and TRBJ2-7; a possible D gene is TRBD1 (6 bases). The CDR3 runs to 15 residues. V was pared by 4 bases and J by 3 bases, with 16 bases between. The germline V gene has CDR1 MDHEN and CDR2 SYDVKM.

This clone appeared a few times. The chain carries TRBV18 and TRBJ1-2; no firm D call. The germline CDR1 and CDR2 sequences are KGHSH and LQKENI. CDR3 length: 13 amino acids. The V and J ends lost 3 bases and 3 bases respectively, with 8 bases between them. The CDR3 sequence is CASSPGRDYGYTF. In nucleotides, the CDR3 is TGTGCCAGCTCACCGGGCCGAGACTATGGCTACACCTTC.

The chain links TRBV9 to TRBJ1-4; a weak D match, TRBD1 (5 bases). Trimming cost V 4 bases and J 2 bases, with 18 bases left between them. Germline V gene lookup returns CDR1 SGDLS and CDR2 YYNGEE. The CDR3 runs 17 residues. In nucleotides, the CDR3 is TGTGCCAGCAGCCTAATGCCGACAGCGACTACTAATGAAAAACTGTTTTTT. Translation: CASSLMPTATTNEKLFF. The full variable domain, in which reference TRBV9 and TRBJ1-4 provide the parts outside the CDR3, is DSGVTQTPKHLITATGQRVTLRCSPRSGDLSVYWYQQSLDQGLQFLIQYYNGEERAKGNILERFSAQQFPDLHSELNLSSLELGDSALYFCASSLMPTATTNEKLFFGSGTQLSVL.

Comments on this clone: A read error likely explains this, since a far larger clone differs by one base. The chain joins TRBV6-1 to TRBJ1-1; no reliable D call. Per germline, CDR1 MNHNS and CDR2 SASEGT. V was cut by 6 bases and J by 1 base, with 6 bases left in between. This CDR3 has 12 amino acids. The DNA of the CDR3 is TGTGCCAGCAGGTGGGGGAACACTGAAGCTTTCTTT. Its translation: CASRWGNTEAFF.

This CDR3 is CASGAGGVNEQFF. CDR3 nucleotides: TGTGCCAGCGGAGCCGGGGGAGTGAATGAGCAGTTCTTC. The chain carries TRBV7-2 and TRBJ2-1; maybe TRBD2 (6 bases). The V gene's germline CDR1 is SGHTA and CDR2 FQGNSA. The germline V and J ends were trimmed by 8 bases and 7 bases, with 15 bases remaining between them. This CDR3 comprises 13 residues. Using reference TRBV7-2 and TRBJ2-1 for the parts outside the CDR3, the full variable domain is GAGVSQSPSNKVTEKGKDVELRCDPISGHTALYWYRQSLGQGLEFLIYFQGNSAPDKSGLPSDRFSAERTGGSVSTLTIQRTQQEDSAVYLCASGAGGVNEQFFGPGTRLTVL.

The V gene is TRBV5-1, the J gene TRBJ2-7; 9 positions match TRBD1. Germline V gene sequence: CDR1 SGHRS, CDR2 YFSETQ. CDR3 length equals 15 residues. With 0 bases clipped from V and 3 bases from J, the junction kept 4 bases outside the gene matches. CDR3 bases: TGCGCCAGCAGCTTGGTAACAGGGGGCGACTACGAGCAGTACTTC. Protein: CASSLVTGGDYEQYF.

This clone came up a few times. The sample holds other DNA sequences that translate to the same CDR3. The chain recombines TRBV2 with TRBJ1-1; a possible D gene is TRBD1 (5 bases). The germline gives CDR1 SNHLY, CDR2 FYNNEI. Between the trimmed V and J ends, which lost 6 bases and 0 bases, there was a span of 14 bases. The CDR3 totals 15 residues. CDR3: CASSPGRAMNTEAFF. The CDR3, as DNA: TGTGCCAGCAGCCCGGGACGGGCAATGAACACTGAAGCTTTCTTT.

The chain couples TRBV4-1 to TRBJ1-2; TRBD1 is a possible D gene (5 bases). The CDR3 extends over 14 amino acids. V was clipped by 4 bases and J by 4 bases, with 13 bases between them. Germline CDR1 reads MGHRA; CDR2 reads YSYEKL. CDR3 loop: CASSPTGGLYGYTF. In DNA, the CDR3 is TGCGCCAGCAGCCCTACAGGCGGTCTCTATGGCTACACCTTC.

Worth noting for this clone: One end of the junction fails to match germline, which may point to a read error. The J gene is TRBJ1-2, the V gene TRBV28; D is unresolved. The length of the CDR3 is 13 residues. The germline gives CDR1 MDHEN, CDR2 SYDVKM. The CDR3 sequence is CASSTGPDPGRVF. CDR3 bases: TGTGCCAGCAGTACCGGCCCAGATCCCGGGAGGGTCTTC.

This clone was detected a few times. In DNA form, the CDR3 reads TGTGCCAGCAGCGTAGAGGACAGGGATAAGCAGTACTTC. Translated, it gives CASSVEDRDKQYF. The genes are TRBV9 and TRBJ2-7; TRBD1 matches at 8 bases. CDR3 size: 13 residues. Per germline, CDR1 SGDLS and CDR2 YYNGEE. V lost 0 bases and J lost 8; bases outside the gene matches: 4.

This chain's CDR3 is CASSPLTSGRQFF. The CDR3 bases are TGTGCCAGCAGCCCGCTGACTAGCGGGAGACAGTTCTTC. This chain joins TRBV7-3 and TRBJ2-1; the match to TRBD2 covers 12 bases. The germline V gene encodes CDR1 SGHTA and CDR2 FQGTGA. Losses at the gene ends were 5 bases for V and 13 bases for J; bases not matched to a gene: 6. The CDR3 sequence is 13 residues long.

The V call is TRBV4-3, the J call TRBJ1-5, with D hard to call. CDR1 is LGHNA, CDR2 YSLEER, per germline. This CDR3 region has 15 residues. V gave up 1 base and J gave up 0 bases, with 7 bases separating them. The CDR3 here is CASSQGRNSNQPQHF. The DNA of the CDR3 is TGCGCCAGCAGCCAAGGGCGGAATAGCAATCAGCCCCAGCATTTT.

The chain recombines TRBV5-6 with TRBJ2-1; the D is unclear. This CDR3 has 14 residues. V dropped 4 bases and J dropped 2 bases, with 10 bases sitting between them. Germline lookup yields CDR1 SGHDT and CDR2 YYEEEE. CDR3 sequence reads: CASSRLKAYNEQFF. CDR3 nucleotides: TGTGCCAGCAGCCGCTTAAAAGCCTACAATGAGCAGTTCTTC.

CDR3 coding DNA: TGTGCCAGCAGCTTCATACACAGGGAGCGGCAGTACTTC. Its translation: CASSFIHRERQYF. The V and J genes are TRBV28 and TRBJ2-7; maybe TRBD1 (6 bases). V was shortened by 6 bases and J by 9 bases, with 18 bases between the two germline ends. This CDR3 is 13 amino acids long. Per germline, CDR1 MDHEN and CDR2 SYDVKM.

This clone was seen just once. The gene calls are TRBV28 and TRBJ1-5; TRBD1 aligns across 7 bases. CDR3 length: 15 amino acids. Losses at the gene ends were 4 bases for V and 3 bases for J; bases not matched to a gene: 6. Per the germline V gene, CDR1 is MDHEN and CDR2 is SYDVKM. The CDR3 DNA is TGTGCCAGCAGTTCAGGGACAGTACCCAATCAGCCCCAGCATTTT. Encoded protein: CASSSGTVPNQPQHF.

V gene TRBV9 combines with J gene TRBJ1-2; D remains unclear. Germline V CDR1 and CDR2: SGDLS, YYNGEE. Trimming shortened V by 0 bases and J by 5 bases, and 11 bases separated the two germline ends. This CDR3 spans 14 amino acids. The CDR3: CASSVGSRNYGYTF. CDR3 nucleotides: TGTGCCAGCAGCGTAGGTAGCAGAAATTATGGCTACACCTTC. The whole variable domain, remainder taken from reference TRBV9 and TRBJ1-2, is DSGVTQTPKHLITATGQRVTLRCSPRSGDLSVYWYQQSLDQGLQFLIQYYNGEERAKGNILERFSAQQFPDLHSELNLSSLELGDSALYFCASSVGSRNYGYTFGSGTRLTVV.

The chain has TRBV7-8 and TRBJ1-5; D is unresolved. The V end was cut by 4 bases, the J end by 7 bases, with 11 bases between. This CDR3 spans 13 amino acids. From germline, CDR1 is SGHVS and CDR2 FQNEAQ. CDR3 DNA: TGTGCCAGCAGCTCGAAGGGTGGCCAGCCCCAGCATTTT. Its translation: CASSSKGGQPQHF.

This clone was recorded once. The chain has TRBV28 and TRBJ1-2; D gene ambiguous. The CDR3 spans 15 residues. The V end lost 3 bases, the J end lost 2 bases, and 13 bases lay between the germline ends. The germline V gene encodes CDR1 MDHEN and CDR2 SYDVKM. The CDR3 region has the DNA TGTGCCAGCAGTTTGGGTGGTAGGAGGAACTATGGCTACACCTTC. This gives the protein CASSLGGRRNYGYTF.

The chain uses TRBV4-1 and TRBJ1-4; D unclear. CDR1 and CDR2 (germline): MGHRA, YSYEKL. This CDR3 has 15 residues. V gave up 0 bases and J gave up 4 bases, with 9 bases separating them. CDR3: CASSQEGYSNEKLFF. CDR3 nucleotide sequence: TGCGCCAGCAGCCAAGAAGGGTATAGTAATGAAAAACTGTTTTTT.

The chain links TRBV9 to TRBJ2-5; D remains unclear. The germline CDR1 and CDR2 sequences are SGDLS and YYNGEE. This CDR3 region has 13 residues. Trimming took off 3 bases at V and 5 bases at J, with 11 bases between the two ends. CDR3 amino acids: CASSGAQAETQYF. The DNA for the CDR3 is TGTGCCAGCAGCGGAGCGCAGGCGGAGACCCAGTACTTC.

CDR3 region: CASSSGPNSYNEQFF. In DNA form, the CDR3 reads TGTGCCAGCAGCTCGGGACCGAACTCCTACAATGAGCAGTTCTTC. This chain uses TRBV7-3 with TRBJ2-1; D may be TRBD1 or TRBD2 (5 bases each). The ends were cut back, 4 bases at V and 0 bases at J, with 10 bases in the middle. The CDR3 runs 15 residues. The germline gives CDR1 SGHTA, CDR2 FQGTGA.

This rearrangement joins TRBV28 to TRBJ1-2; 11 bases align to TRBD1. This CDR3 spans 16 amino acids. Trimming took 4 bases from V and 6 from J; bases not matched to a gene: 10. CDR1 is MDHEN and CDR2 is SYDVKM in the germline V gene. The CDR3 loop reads CASSSNRGTGGDGYTF. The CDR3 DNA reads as TGTGCCAGCAGTTCCAATCGGGGGACAGGGGGTGATGGCTACACCTTC.

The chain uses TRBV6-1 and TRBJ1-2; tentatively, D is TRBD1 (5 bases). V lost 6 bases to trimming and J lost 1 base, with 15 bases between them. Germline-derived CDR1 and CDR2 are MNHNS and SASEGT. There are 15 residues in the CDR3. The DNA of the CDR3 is TGTGCCAGCAGCAAAACGGAAGACAGTAACTATGGCTACACCTTC. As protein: CASSKTEDSNYGYTF.

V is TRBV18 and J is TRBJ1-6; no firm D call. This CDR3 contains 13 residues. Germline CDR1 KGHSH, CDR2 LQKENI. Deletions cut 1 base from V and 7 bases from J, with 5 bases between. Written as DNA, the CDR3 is TGTGCCAGCTCACCACTACCGAATTCACCCCTCCACTTT. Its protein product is CASSPLPNSPLHF.